The 10 T cell receptor beta chains below were found in one sample sequenced in a study of T cell responses to AZD1222 COVID-19 vaccine (TCRdb year 2021). The protocol used for the library was the immunoSEQ multiplex PCR assay. TCRdb holds this immuneACCESS table with in-frame rearrangements only. Some clones are missing; in checked studies, unresolved V genes explain under half, and the rest has no known cause. The sample table shows roughly 50,000 clones, and more than 60% are seen once. The ten most abundant clones make up 6% to 7% of the sample. Taken with the paper, the label for time point translates to: baseline before first vaccination. The specimen was peripheral blood, collected on day 0 of AZD1222 vaccination. Every receptor here comes from an adult in good health.

The J gene is TRBJ2-1, the V gene TRBV5-8; 7 bases fit TRBD2. The CDR3 extends over 15 amino acids. The V gene's germline CDR1 is SGHTS and CDR2 YDEGEE. V was clipped by 0 bases and J by 7 bases; unmatched bases: 7. Here the CDR3 reads CASSLVGRAGNEQFF. The CDR3 DNA sequence: TGTGCCAGCAGCTTGGTGGGGAGGGCAGGGAATGAGCAGTTCTTC.

This chain links TRBV30 with TRBJ2-7; 7 bases are shared with TRBD1. CDR3 length: 15 amino acids. The junction had 10 bases not matched to a gene; V was cut back by 0 bases and J by 5 bases. CDR1 is GTSNPN, CDR2 SVGIG, per germline (reference sequence). In DNA form, the CDR3 reads TGTGCCTGGAGTGTACAAGGGGCCGGGACAGACGAGCAGTACTTC. Translation gives CAWSVQGAGTDEQYF. The full variable domain, completed using reference TRBV30 and TRBJ2-7, is SQTIHQWPATLVQPVGSPLSLECTVEGTSNPNLYWYRQAAGRGLQLLFYSVGIGQISSEVPQNLSASRPQDRQFILSSKKLLLSDSGFYLCAWSVQGAGTDEQYFGPGTRLTVT.

The rearrangement links TRBV7-2 to TRBJ1-5; TRBD1 might be the D (6 bases). Between the trimmed V and J ends, which lost 2 bases and 4 bases, there was a span of 12 bases. The germline V gene encodes CDR1 SGHTA and CDR2 FQGNSA. The CDR3 is 15 residues long. The CDR3 protein is CASSLQAGVNQPQHF. The CDR3 DNA sequence: TGTGCCAGCAGCTTACAAGCAGGGGTGAATCAGCCCCAGCATTTT.

This CDR3 reads CSASLRPGGFDEQFF. The CDR3 DNA reads as TGCAGTGCTAGTCTAAGGCCAGGGGGGTTCGATGAGCAGTTCTTC. This sequence joins TRBV20-1 and TRBJ2-1, with D possibly being TRBD1 (7 bases). The V end was cut by 3 bases, the J end by 8 bases, with 20 bases between. Germline CDR1 reads DFQATT; CDR2 reads SNEGSKA (reference sequence). CDR3 length: 15 residues.

The chain uses TRBV5-4 and TRBJ1-5; D is uncertain. Germline V gene lookup returns CDR1 SGHNT and CDR2 YYREEE (reference sequence). The V and J ends lost 0 bases and 3 bases respectively, with 7 bases between them. This CDR3 is built from 14 residues. CDR3 DNA: TGTGCCAGCAGCTTGGACCGATACAATCAGCCCCAGCATTTT. Protein product: CASSLDRYNQPQHF.

The chain joins TRBV27 to TRBJ2-6; D not resolved. This CDR3 spans 13 amino acids. V was cut by 8 bases and J by 1 base, with 6 bases left in between. Germline V gene data show CDR1 as MNHEY and CDR2 as SMNVEV (reference sequence). CDR3 DNA sequence: TGTGCCAGCCAGCTATCTGGGGCCAACGTCCTGACTTTC. Translating it yields CASQLSGANVLTF.

This rearrangement joins TRBV5-1 to TRBJ1-4; 10 bases fit TRBD1. Germline V CDR1 and CDR2: SGHRS, YFSETQ. Unmatched junction bases numbered 8, after V lost 0 bases and J lost 6 bases. The CDR3 is 17 amino acids. Written as DNA, the CDR3 is TGCGCCAGCAGCTTGGGCAGACAGGGGGCCGTTGATGAAAAACTGTTTTTT. Translating gives CASSLGRQGAVDEKLFF.

V and J are TRBV27 and TRBJ2-7; 8 bases line up with TRBD1. V lost 10 bases to trimming and J lost 3 bases; unmatched junction nucleotides: 14. The CDR3 loop spans 15 amino acids. CDR1 MNHEY and CDR2 SMNVEV come from the germline V gene (reference sequence). DNA of the CDR3: TGTGCCAACACCCTGGACAGGGAAGACCTCTACGAGCAGTACGTC. Protein product: CANTLDREDLYEQYV.

The chain links TRBV11-2 to TRBJ1-1, with D perhaps TRBD1 (5 bases). The CDR3 is 13 amino acids. Deletions cut 1 base from V and 5 bases from J, with 8 bases between. CDR1 and CDR2 from the germline V gene are SGHAT and FQNNGV. The CDR3 is CASSLGDLTEAFF. The CDR3, as DNA: TGTGCCAGCAGCTTAGGGGACCTGACTGAAGCTTTCTTT.

The chain has TRBV28 and TRBJ1-1; 7 positions match TRBD1. V lost 7 bases and J lost 1; bases outside the gene matches: 12. The germline V gene encodes CDR1 MDHEN and CDR2 SYDVKM. The CDR3 consists of 16 residues. The CDR3 DNA is TGTGCCAGCAATTGGGGACAGAATACGGGGAACACTGAAGCTTTCTTT. The encoded protein is CASNWGQNTGNTEAFF.